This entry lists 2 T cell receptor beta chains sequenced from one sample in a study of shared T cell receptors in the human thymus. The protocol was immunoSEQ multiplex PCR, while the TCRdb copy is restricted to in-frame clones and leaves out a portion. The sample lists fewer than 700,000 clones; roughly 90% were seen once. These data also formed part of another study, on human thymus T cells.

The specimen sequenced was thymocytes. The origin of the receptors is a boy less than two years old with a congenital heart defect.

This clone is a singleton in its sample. CDR3 residues: CSATSPRGTEAFF. The CDR3 DNA reads as TGCAGCGCCACCTCCCCCAGGGGCACTGAAGCTTTCTTT. The rearrangement joins TRBV29-1 to TRBJ1-1, with a tentative D call TRBD1 (6 bases). The V gene lost 7 bases and the J gene lost 4 bases, with 16 bases spanning the gap. CDR3 length equals 13 residues. Germline loops: CDR1 SQVTM, CDR2 ANQGSEA.

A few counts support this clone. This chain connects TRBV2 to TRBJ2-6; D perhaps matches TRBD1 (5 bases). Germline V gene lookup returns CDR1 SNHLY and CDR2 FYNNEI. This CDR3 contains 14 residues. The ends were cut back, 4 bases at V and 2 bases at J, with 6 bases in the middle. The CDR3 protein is CASSGQTGANVLTF. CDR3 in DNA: TGTGCCAGCAGTGGACAGACTGGGGCCAACGTCCTGACTTTC. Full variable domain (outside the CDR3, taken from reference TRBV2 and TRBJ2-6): EPEVTQTPSHQVTQMGQEVILRCVPISNHLYFYWYRQILGQKVEFLVSFYNNEISEKSEIFDDQFSVERPDGSNFTLKIRSTKLEDSAMYFCASSGQTGANVLTFGAGSRLTVL.